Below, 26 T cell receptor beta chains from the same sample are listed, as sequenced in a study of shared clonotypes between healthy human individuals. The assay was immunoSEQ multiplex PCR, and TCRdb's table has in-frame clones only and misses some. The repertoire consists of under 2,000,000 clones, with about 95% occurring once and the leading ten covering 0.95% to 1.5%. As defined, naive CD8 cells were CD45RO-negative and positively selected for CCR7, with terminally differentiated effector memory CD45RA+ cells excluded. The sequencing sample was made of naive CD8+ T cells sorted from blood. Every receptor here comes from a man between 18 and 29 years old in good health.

CDR3 residues: CASSVEGGRGETQYF. CDR3 DNA sequence: TGTGCCAGCAGCGTAGAGGGCGGGAGGGGAGAGACCCAGTACTTC. The chain links TRBV9 to TRBJ2-5, with 9 nucleotides matching TRBD2. Germline CDR1 SGDLS, CDR2 YYNGEE. V lost 0 bases, J lost 4 bases, and 4 bases stayed unmatched. This CDR3 is built from 15 residues.

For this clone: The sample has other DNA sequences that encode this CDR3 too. The CDR3 DNA sequence: TGCGCCAGCAGTTGGGGCCCCGGTTACGAGCAGTACTTC. Translation: CASSWGPGYEQYF. The V call is TRBV5-1, the J call TRBJ2-7, with D possibly matching TRBD1 (5 bases). Per germline, CDR1 SGHRS and CDR2 YFSETQ. There are 13 residues in the CDR3. Trimming cost V 5 bases and J 4 bases, with 13 bases left between them.

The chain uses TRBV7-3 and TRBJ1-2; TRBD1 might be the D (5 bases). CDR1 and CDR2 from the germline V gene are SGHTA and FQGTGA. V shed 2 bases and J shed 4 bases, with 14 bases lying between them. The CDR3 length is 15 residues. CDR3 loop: CASSLGAGSPYGYTF. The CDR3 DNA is TGTGCCAGCAGCTTAGGGGCGGGAAGCCCCTATGGCTACACCTTC.

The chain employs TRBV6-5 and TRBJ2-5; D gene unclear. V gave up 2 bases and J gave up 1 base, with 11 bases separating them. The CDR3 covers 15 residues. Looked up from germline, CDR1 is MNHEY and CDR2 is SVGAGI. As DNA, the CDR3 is TGTGCCAGCAGTTACACGGGCTATGCCCAAGAGACCCAGTACTTC. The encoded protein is CASSYTGYAQETQYF.

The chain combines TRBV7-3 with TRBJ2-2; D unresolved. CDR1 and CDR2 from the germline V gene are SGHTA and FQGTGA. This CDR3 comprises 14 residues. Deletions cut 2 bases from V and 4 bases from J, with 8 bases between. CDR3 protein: CASSLGVGTGELFF. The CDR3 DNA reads TGTGCCAGCAGCTTAGGGGTCGGCACCGGGGAGCTGTTTTTT.

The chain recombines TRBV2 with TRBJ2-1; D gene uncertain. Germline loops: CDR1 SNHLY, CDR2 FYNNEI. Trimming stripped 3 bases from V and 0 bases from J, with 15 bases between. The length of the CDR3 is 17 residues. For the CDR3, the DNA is TGTGCCAGCAGTGACGTCGAAGCGACGAGCTCCTACAATGAGCAGTTCTTC. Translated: CASSDVEATSSYNEQFF.

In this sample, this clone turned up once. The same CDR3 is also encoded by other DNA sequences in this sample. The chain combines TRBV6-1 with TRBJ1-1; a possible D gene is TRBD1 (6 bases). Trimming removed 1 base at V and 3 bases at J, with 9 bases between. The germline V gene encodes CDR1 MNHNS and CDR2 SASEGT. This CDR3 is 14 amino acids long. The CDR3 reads CASSEGGGYTEAFF. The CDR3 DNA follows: TGTGCCAGCAGTGAAGGAGGGGGGTACACTGAAGCTTTCTTT.

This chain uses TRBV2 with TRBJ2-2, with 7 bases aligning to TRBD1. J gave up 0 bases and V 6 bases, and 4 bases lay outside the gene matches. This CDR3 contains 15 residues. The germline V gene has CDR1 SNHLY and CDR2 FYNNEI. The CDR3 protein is CASRAGTANTGELFF. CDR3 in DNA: TGTGCCAGCAGAGCCGGGACAGCGAACACCGGGGAGCTGTTTTTT.

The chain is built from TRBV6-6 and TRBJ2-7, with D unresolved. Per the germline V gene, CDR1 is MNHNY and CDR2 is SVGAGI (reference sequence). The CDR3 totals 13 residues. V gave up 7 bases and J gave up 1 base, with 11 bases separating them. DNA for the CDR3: TGTGCCAGCAATCTTGACTGGTCCTACGAGCAGTACTTC. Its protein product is CASNLDWSYEQYF.

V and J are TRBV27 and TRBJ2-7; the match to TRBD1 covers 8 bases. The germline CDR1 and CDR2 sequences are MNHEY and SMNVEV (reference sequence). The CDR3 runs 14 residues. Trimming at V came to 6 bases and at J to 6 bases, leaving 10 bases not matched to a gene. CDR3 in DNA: TGTGCCAGCAGCCCCGTACAGGGGGGACCCGAGCAGTACTTC. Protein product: CASSPVQGGPEQYF.

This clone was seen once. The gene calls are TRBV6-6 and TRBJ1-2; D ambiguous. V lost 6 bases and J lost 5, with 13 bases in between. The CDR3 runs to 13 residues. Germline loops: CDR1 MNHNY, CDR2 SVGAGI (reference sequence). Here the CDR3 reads CASSPDRGYGYTF. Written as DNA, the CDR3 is TGTGCCAGCAGCCCCGATCGAGGGTATGGCTACACCTTC.

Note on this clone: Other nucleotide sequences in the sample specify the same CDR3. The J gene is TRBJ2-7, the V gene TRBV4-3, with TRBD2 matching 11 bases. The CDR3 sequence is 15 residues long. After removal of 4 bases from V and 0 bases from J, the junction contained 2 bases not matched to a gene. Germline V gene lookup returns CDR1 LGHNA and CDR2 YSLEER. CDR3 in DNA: TGCGCCAGCAGCCTGGGACTAGCGGCCTCCTACGAGCAGTACTTC. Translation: CASSLGLAASYEQYF.

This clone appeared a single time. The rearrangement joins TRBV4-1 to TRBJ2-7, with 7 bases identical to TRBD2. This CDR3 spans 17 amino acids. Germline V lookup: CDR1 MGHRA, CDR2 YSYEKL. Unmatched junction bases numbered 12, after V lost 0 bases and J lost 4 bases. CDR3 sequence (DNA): TGCGCCAGCAGCCAAGATAACGGCGGGAGCTTTATGTACGAGCAGTACTTC. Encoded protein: CASSQDNGGSFMYEQYF.

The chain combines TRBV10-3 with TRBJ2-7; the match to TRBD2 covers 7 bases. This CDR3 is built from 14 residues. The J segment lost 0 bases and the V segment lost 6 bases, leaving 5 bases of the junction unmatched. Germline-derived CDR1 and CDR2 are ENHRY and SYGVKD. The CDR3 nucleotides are TGTGCCATCAGCTTGGGACTACTCTCCTACGAGCAGTACTTC. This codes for CAISLGLLSYEQYF.

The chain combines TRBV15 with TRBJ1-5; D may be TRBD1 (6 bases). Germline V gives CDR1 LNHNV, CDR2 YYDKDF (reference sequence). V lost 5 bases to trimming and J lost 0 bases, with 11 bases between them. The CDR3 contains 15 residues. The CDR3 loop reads CATSHDRYSNQPQHF. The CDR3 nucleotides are TGTGCCACCAGCCACGACAGGTATAGCAATCAGCCCCAGCATTTT.

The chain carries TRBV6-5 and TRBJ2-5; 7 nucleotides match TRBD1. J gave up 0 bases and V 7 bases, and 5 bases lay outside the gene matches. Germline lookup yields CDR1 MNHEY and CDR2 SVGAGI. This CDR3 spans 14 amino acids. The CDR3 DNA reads TGTGCCAGCAAAATACAGGGGTACCAAGAGACCCAGTACTTC. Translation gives CASKIQGYQETQYF.

The chain's CDR3 is CASSGKWGASFDEQYF. As DNA, the CDR3 is TGTGCCAGCAGCGGAAAATGGGGAGCGTCCTTTGACGAGCAGTACTTC. The chain links TRBV11-2 to TRBJ2-7; TRBD2 is a possible D gene (5 bases). The V gene's germline CDR1 is SGHAT and CDR2 FQNNGV. The CDR3 totals 16 residues. The V end was cut by 5 bases, the J end by 5 bases, with 22 bases between.

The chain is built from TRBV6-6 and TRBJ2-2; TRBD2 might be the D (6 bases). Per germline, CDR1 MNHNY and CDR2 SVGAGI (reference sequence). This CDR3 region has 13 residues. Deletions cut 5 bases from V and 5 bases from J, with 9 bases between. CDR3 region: CASSPGGTGELFF. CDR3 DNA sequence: TGTGCCAGCAGTCCCGGAGGGACCGGGGAGCTGTTTTTT.

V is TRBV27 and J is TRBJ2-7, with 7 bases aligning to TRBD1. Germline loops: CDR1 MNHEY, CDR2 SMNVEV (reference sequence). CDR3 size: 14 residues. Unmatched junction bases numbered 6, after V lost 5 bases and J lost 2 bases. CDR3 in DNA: TGTGCCAGCAGTGTATTGGGACAGCCCTACGAGCAGTACTTC. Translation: CASSVLGQPYEQYF.

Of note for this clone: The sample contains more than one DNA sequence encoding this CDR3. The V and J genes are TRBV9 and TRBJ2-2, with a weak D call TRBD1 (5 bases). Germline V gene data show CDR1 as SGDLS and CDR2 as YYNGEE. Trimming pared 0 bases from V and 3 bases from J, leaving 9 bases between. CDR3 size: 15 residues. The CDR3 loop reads CASSVGGLDTGELFF. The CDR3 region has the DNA TGTGCCAGCAGCGTAGGGGGCCTTGACACCGGGGAGCTGTTTTTT.

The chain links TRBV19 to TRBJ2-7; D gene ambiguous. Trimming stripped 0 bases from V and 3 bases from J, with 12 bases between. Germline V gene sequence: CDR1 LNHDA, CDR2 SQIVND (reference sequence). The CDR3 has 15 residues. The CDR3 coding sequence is TGTGCCAGTAGTATAGATCTCGCAGTAGGCTACGAGCAGTACTTC. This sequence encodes CASSIDLAVGYEQYF.

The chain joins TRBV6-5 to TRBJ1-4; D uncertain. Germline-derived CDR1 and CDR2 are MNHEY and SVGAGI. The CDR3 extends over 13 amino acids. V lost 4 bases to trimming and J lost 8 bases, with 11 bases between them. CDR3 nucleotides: TGTGCCAGCAGTTCCCATCAAGGAGAAAAACTGTTTTTT. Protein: CASSSHQGEKLFF.

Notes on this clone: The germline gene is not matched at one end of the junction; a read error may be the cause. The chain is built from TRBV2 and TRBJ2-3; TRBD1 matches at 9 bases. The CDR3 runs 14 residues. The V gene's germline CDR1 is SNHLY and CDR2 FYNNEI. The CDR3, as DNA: TGTGCCAGCAGGGAAGGGACAGGGAGAGATACGCAGTATTTT. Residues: CASREGTGRDTQYF.

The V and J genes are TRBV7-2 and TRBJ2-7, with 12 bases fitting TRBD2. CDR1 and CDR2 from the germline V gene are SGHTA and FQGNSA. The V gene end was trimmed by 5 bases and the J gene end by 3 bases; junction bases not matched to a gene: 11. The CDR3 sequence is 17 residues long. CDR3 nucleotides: TGTGCCAGCAGCCCGCGACTAGCGGGAGAGGGGGGCTACGAGCAGTACTTC. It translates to CASSPRLAGEGGYEQYF.

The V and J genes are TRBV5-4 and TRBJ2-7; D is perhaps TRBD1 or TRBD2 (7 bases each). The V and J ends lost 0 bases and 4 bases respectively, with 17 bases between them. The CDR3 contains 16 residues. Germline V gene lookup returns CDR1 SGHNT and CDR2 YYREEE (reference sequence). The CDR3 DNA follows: TGTGCCAGCAGCTTGGCGGGGGGACAGCCCGCTTACGAGCAGTACTTC. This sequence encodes CASSLAGGQPAYEQYF.

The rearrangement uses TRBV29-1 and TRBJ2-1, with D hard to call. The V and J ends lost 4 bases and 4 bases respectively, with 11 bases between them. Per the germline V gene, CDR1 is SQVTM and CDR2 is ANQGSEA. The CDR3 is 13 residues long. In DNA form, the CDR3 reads TGCAGCGTTGTCCAGGCCACATACAATGAGCAGTTCTTC. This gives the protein CSVVQATYNEQFF.